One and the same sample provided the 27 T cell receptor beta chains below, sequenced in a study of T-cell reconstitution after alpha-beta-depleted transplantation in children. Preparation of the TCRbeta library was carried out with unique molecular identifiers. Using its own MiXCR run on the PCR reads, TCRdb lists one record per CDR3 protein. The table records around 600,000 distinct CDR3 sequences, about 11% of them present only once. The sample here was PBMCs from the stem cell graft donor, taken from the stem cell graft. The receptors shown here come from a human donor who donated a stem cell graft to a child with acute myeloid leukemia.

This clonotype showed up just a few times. The chain's CDR3 is CASSRPASGSSTDTQYF. The CDR3 DNA reads as TGTGCCAGCAGCCGACCCGCGAGCGGGAGTAGCACAGATACGCAGTATTTT. The genes are TRBV3-1 and TRBJ2-3; 8 bases fit TRBD2. The CDR3 sequence is 17 residues long. Germline V gene data show CDR1 as LGHDT and CDR2 as YNNKEL (reference sequence). The junction had 9 bases not matched to a gene; V was cut back by 4 bases and J by 0 bases.

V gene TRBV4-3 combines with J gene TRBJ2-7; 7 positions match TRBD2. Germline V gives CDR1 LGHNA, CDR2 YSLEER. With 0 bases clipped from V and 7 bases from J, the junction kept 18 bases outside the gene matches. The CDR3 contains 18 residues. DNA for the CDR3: TGCGCCAGCAGCCAAGACACCCTAGCTAGCGGCACCGAGCGAGAGCAGTACTTC. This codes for CASSQDTLASGTEREQYF.

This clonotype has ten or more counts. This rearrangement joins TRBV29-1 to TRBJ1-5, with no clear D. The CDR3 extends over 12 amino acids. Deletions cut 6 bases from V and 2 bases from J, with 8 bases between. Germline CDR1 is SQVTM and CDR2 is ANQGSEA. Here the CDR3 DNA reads TGCAGCGTGGGAGGTGGCAATCAGCCCCAGCATTTT. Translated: CSVGGGNQPQHF. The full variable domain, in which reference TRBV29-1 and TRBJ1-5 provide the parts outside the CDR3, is SAVISQKPSRDICQRGTSLTIQCQVDSQVTMMFWYRQQPGQSLTLIATANQGSEATYESGFVIDKFPISRPNLTFSTLTVSNMSPEDSSIYLCSVGGGNQPQHFGDGTRLSIL.

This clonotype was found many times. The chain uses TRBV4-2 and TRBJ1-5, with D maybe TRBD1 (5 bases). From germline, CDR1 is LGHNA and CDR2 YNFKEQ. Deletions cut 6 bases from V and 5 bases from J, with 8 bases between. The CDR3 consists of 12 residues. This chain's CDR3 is CASRGGDQPQHF. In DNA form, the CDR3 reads TGTGCCAGCAGGGGAGGGGATCAGCCCCAGCATTTT.

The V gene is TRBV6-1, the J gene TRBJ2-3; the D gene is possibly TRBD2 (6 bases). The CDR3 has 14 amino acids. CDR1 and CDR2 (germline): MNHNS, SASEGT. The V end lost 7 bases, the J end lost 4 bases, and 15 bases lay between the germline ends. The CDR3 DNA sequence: TGTGCCAGCAAGGAGGGCGGGACTGCAGATACGCAGTATTTT. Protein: CASKEGGTADTQYF.

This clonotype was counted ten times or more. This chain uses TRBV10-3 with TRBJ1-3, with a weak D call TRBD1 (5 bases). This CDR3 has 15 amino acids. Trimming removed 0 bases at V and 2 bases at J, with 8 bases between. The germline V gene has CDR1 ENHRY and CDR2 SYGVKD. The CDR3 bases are TGTGCCATCAGTGAGTCAGGGGTCGCTGGAAACACCATATATTTT. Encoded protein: CAISESGVAGNTIYF.

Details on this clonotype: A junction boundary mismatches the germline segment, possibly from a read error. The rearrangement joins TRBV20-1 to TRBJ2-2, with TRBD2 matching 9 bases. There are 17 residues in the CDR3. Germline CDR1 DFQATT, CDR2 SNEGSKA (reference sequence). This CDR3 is CCARDLRTSANTGELFF. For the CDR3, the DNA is TGCTGTGCTAGAGACCTCCGGACTAGCGCCAACACCGGGGAGCTGTTTTTT.

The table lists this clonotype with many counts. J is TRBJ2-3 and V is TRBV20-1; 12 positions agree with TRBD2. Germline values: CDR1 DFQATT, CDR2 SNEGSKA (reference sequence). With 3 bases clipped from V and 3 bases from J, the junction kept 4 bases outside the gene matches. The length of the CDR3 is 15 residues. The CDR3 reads CSASWTSGMTDTQYF. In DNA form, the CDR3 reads TGCAGTGCTAGTTGGACTAGCGGGATGACAGATACGCAGTATTTT.

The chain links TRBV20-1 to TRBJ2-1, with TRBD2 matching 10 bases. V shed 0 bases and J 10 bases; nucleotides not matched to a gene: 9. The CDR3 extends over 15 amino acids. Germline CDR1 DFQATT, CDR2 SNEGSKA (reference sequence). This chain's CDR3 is CSARETSGWSGEQFF. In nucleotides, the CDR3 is TGCAGTGCTAGAGAGACTAGCGGGTGGAGTGGAGAGCAGTTCTTC.

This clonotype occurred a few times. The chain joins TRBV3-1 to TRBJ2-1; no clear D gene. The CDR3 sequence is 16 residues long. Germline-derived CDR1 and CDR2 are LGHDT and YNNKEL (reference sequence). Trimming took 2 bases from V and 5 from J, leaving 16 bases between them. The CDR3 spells CASSQISGHGDNEQFF. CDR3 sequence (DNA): TGTGCCAGCAGCCAAATTTCTGGTCATGGAGACAATGAGCAGTTCTTC.

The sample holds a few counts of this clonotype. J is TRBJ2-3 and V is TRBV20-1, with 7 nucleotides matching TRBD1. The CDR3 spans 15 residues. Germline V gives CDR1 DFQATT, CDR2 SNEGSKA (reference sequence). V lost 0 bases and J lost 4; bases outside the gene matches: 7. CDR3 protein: CSARDGQGDPDTQYF. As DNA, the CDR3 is TGCAGTGCTAGAGATGGCCAGGGGGACCCAGATACGCAGTATTTT.

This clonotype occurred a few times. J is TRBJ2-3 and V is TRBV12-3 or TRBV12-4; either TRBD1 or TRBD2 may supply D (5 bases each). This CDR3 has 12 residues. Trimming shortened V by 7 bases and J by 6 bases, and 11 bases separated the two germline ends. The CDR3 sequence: CASNTWGDTQYF. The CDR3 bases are TGTGCCAGCAACACCTGGGGGGATACGCAGTATTTT.

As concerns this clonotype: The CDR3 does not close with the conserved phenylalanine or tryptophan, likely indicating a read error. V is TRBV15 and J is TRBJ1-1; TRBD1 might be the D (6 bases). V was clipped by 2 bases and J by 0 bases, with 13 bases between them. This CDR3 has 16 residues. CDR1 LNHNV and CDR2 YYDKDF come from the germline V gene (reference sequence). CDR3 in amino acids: CATSRNRVGMNTEAFI. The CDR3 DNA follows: TGTGCCACCAGCAGAAACAGGGTCGGCATGAACACTGAAGCTTTCATT.

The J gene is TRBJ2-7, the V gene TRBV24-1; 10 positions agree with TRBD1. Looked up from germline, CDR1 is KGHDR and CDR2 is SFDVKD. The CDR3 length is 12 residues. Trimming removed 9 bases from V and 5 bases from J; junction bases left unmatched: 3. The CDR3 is CATAGTGDEQYF. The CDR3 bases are TGTGCCACCGCCGGGACAGGGGACGAGCAGTACTTC.

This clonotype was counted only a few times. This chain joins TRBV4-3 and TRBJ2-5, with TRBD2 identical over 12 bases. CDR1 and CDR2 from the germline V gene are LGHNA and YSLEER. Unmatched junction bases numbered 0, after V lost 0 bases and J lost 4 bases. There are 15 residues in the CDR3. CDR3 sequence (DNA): TGCGCCAGCAGCCAAGAACTAGCGGGAGGAGAGACCCAGTACTTC. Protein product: CASSQELAGGETQYF.

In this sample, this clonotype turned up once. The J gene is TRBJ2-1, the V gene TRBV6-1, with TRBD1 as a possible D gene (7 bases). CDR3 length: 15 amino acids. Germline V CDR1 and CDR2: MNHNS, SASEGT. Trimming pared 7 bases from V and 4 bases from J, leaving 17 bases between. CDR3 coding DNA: TGTGCCAGCAACCTCTCAGGGGGGTGGTACAATGAGCAGTTCTTC. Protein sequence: CASNLSGGWYNEQFF.

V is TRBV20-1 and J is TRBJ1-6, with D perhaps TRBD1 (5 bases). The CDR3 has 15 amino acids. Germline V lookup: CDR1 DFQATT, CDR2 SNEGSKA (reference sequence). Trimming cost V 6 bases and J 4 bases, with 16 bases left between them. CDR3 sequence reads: CSAPVGGDYNSPLHF. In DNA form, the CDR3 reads TGCAGTGCCCCCGTCGGGGGGGATTATAATTCACCCCTCCACTTT.

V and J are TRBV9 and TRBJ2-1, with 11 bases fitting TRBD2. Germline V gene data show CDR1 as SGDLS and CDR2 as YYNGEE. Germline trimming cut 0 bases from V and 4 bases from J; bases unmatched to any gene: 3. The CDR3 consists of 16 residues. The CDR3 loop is CASSVAPSGGYNEQFF. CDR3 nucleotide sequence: TGTGCCAGCAGCGTAGCTCCTAGCGGGGGGTACAATGAGCAGTTCTTC.

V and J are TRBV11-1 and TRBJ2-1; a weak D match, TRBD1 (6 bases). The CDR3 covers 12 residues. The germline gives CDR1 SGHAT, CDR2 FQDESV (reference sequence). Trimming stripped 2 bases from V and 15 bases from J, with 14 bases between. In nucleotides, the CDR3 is TGTGCCAGCAGCTTACAGGGGCAGGATGCGTTCTTC. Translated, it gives CASSLQGQDAFF.

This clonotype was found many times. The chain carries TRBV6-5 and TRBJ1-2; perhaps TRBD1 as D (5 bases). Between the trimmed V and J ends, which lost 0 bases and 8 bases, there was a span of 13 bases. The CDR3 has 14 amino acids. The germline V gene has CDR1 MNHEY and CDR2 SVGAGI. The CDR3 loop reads CASSYSFGAEGYTF. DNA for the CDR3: TGTGCCAGCAGTTACTCTTTCGGGGCGGAGGGCTACACCTTC.

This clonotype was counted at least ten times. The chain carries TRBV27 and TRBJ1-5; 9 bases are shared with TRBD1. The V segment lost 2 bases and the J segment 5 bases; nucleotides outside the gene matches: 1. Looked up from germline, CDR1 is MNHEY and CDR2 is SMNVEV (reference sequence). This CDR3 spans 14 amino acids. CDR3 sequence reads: CASSLRTGDQPQHF. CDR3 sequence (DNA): TGTGCCAGCAGTTTAAGGACAGGGGATCAGCCCCAGCATTTT.

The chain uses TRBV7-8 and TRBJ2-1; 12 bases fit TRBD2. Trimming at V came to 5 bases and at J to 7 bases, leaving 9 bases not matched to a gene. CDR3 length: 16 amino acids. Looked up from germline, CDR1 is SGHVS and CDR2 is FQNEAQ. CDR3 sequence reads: CASSHNPGTSGNEQFF. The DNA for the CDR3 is TGTGCCAGCAGCCATAATCCCGGGACTAGCGGGAATGAGCAGTTCTTC.

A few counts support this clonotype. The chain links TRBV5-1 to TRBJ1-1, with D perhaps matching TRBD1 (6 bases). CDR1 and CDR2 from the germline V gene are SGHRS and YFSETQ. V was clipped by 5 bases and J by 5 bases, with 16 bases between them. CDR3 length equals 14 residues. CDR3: CASRKGGLGTEAFF. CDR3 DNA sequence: TGCGCCAGCAGAAAGGGGGGCCTGGGGACTGAAGCTTTCTTT.

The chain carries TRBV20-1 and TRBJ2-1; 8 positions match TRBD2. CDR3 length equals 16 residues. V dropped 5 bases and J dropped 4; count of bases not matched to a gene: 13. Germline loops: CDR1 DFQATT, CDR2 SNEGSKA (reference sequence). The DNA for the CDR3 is TGCAGTGCTCACCCCCTCCGGGAGGGCCCATACAATGAGCAGTTCTTC. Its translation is CSAHPLREGPYNEQFF.

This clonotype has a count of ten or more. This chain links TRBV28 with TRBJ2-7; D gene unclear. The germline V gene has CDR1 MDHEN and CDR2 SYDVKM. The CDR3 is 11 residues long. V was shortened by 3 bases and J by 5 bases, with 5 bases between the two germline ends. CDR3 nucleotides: TGTGCCAGCAGTTTTCGTAACGAGCAGTACTTC. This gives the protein CASSFRNEQYF.

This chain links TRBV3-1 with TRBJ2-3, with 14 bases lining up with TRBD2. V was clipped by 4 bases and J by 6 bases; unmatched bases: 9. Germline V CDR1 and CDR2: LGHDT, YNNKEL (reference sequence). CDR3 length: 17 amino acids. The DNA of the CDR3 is TGTGCCAGCAGCCCCCCCGGGACTAGCGGGAGTCGGGATACGCAGTATTTT. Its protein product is CASSPPGTSGSRDTQYF.

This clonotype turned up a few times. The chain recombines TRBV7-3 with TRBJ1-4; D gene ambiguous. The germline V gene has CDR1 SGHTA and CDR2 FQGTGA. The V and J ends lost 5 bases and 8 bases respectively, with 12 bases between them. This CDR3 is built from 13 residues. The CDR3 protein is CASSTLVAEKLFF. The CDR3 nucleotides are TGTGCCAGCAGCACCCTGGTCGCGGAAAAACTGTTTTTT.